What follows describes a single TCR beta chain. Its specific antigen is unknown. No base quality information exists; no much larger clone differs at one position. V ends up 4 bases short and J 3 bases short, with an unmatched junction base count of 5. According to the germline V gene, CDR1 reads LGHNA and CDR2 reads YNFKEQ. The cysteine opens and the phenylalanine closes a CDR3 of 14 amino acids. Only the CDR3 region is kept as DNA, spanning 42 bases read in frame from base 1. The data were obtained in a study of control samples from healthy donors and cancer patients (dated by TCRdb to the early 2020s). Libraries were constructed by the immunoSEQ multiplex PCR assay. In its TCRdb copy, this immuneACCESS table keeps in-frame sequences only and misses some clones. Where compared with another copy, unresolved V genes explain less than half of these, and the others have no known cause. The sample records around 52,000 clones, less than 95% of which are singletons. 0.8% to 1% of the sample rests with the top ten.

The sequence derives from a man aged 30 to 45 with colorectal cancer. The chain was built from TRBV4-2 and TRBJ1-2; TRBD1 matches 7 bases in the middle. Sequencing was performed on PBMCs. The CDR3 corresponds to CASSPLGTDYGYTF. The nucleotide sequence reads as follows: TGTGCCAGCAGCCCCCTTGGGACAGACTATGGCTACACCTTC.